The 32 T cell receptor beta chains given below trace back to one sample, sequenced in a study of blood T cell repertoires in COVID-19 (dated by TCRdb to 2020 to 2022). The protocol used for the library was the immunoSEQ multiplex PCR assay. The table was pulled from immuneACCESS by TCRdb, which kept in-frame rearrangements only. Such tables lose some clones; where checked, under half of the loss comes from unresolved V genes, and the rest has no known cause. The sample yields about 240,000 clones; more than 75% were counted once. 3% to 4% of the sample belongs to the ten largest clones. Sequencing was performed on PBMCs or T cells enriched from blood (not recorded which). These receptors originate from a woman aged 40 to 50 with acute COVID-19.

This clone was observed a handful of times. This rearrangement joins TRBV4-1 to TRBJ2-3, with D perhaps TRBD2 (5 bases). V lost 1 base, J lost 3 bases, and 11 bases lay in between. Germline V gene lookup returns CDR1 MGHRA and CDR2 YSYEKL. The length of the CDR3 is 15 residues. This CDR3 is CASSQAQEATDTQYF. The CDR3, as DNA: TGCGCCAGCAGCCAAGCCCAGGAGGCGACAGATACGCAGTATTTT.

J is TRBJ1-1 and V is TRBV2, with 7 bases that match TRBD1. The CDR3 is 15 amino acids. J lost 3 bases, V lost 1 base, and 5 bases had no gene match. From germline, CDR1 is SNHLY and CDR2 FYNNEI. The CDR3 coding sequence is TGTGCCAGCAGTGAAGTTACTACAGGGGACACTGAAGCTTTCTTT. This encodes CASSEVTTGDTEAFF.

The CDR3 DNA is TGTGCCAGCAATCACAGGCTACTATCTGGGGCCAACGTCCTGACTTTC. This codes for CASNHRLLSGANVLTF. The J gene is TRBJ2-6, the V gene TRBV2, with a tentative D call TRBD1 (5 bases). V dropped 7 bases and J dropped 1 base, with 14 bases sitting between them. The CDR3 covers 16 residues. Germline-derived CDR1 and CDR2 are SNHLY and FYNNEI.

This chain joins TRBV11-2 and TRBJ2-2; 7 nucleotides agree with TRBD1. The CDR3 is 16 residues long. V dropped 5 bases and J dropped 8; count of bases not matched to a gene: 14. Germline CDR1 reads SGHAT; CDR2 reads FQNNGV. CDR3 in amino acids: CASSTRQGAWAGELFF. As DNA, the CDR3 is TGTGCCAGCAGCACTCGACAGGGCGCGTGGGCGGGGGAGCTGTTTTTT.

The chain uses TRBV6-5 and TRBJ2-7, with 9 bases matching TRBD1. Losses at the gene ends were 10 bases for V and 5 bases for J; bases not matched to a gene: 6. Germline V gives CDR1 MNHEY, CDR2 SVGAGI. There are 12 residues in the CDR3. The CDR3 nucleotides are TGTGCCACTGGACAGGGGCTGAACGAGCAGTACTTC. Protein: CATGQGLNEQYF.

The genes are TRBV23-1 and TRBJ1-5; the D is unclear. TRBV23-1 is an open reading frame, and its role is uncertain. With 0 bases removed from V and 3 bases from J, the gap between germline ends came to 12 bases. The CDR3 spans 16 residues. The CDR3 DNA is TGCGCCAGCAGTCAATCGCCCGCCGCTATCAATCAGCCCCAGCATTTT. Amino acid sequence: CASSQSPAAINQPQHF.

The chain links TRBV19 to TRBJ1-5, with TRBD1 as a possible D gene (5 bases). Per the germline V gene, CDR1 is LNHDA and CDR2 is SQIVND (reference sequence). CDR3 length equals 12 residues. V was shortened by 5 bases and J by 6 bases, with 8 bases between the two germline ends. Here the CDR3 reads CASSRGTQPQHF. The CDR3 DNA reads TGTGCCAGTAGTCGGGGGACTCAGCCCCAGCATTTT. The variable domain in full, with the rest retrieved from reference TRBV19 and TRBJ1-5, is DGGITQSPKYLFRKEGQNVTLSCEQNLNHDAMYWYRQDPGQGLRLIYYSQIVNDFQKGDIAEGYSVSREKKESFPLTVTSAQKNPTAFYLCASSRGTQPQHFGDGTRLSIL.

The V gene is TRBV7-3, the J gene TRBJ2-3; 9 bases agree with TRBD1. Germline CDR1 SGHTA, CDR2 FQGTGA. The V and J ends lost 4 bases and 6 bases, in that order; junction bases with no gene match: 8. The CDR3 has 15 amino acids. The CDR3 nucleotides read TGTGCCAGCAGCTCAACAGGGGGCGGTCGGGATACGCAGTATTTT. Translated, it gives CASSSTGGGRDTQYF.

The V call is TRBV28, the J call TRBJ1-6; no definite D call. V gave up 8 bases and J gave up 0 bases, with 5 bases separating them. Germline assignment: CDR1 MDHEN and CDR2 SYDVKM. The CDR3 totals 13 residues. Here the CDR3 reads CASGSSYNSPLHF. The DNA of the CDR3 is TGTGCCAGCGGGAGCTCCTATAATTCACCCCTCCACTTT. Together with reference TRBV28 and TRBJ1-6, the CDR3 gives the full variable domain: DVKVTQSSRYLVKRTGEKVFLECVQDMDHENMFWYRQDPGLGLRLIYFSYDVKMKEKGDIPEGYSVSREKKERFSLILESASTNQTSMYLCASGSSYNSPLHFGNGTRLTVT.

This chain joins TRBV2 and TRBJ2-3; TRBD2 aligns across 8 bases. The CDR3 sequence is 14 residues long. After removal of 6 bases from V and 1 base from J, the junction contained 3 bases not matched to a gene. Looked up from germline, CDR1 is SNHLY and CDR2 is FYNNEI. The CDR3 nucleotides are TGTGCCAGCAGGCAAGCGGGAGGCACAGATACGCAGTATTTT. Residues: CASRQAGGTDTQYF.

This clone has only one observation. The chain has TRBV10-2 and TRBJ1-5; D remains unclear. The ends were cut back, 2 bases at V and 5 bases at J, with 10 bases in the middle. CDR1 and CDR2 from the germline V gene are WSHSY and SAAADI. CDR3 length: 14 residues. The CDR3 loop is CASSEEQRDQPQHF. As DNA, the CDR3 is TGCGCCAGCAGTGAGGAACAGAGAGATCAGCCCCAGCATTTT.

This clone was counted a single time. The chain couples TRBV30 to TRBJ2-1; 9 nucleotides align to TRBD2. The junction had 8 bases not matched to a gene; V was cut back by 5 bases and J by 6 bases. This CDR3 spans 14 amino acids. Germline V gives CDR1 GTSNPN, CDR2 SVGIG (reference sequence). The CDR3 loop reads CAWSAGGAANEQFF. CDR3 coding DNA: TGTGCCTGGTCAGCGGGAGGAGCGGCCAATGAGCAGTTCTTC.

This clone was recorded only once. The chain couples TRBV2 to TRBJ1-5, with 9 nucleotides matching TRBD1. CDR3 length: 12 residues. In germline, CDR1 is SNHLY, CDR2 FYNNEI. Unmatched junction bases numbered 3, after V lost 8 bases and J lost 7 bases. CDR3 protein: CASGTGIQPQHF. The CDR3 DNA sequence: TGTGCCAGCGGGACAGGGATACAGCCCCAGCATTTT.

This chain connects TRBV19 to TRBJ1-1, with D perhaps TRBD1 (5 bases). Trimming took 6 bases from V and 5 from J, leaving 13 bases between them. Per germline, CDR1 LNHDA and CDR2 SQIVND (reference sequence). The CDR3 is 13 amino acids. Here the CDR3 DNA reads TGTGCCAGTAGCCAGGGTCTTGGGACTGAAGCTTTCTTT. Encoded protein: CASSQGLGTEAFF. Based on the CDR3 plus reference TRBV19 and TRBJ1-1, the full variable domain is DGGITQSPKYLFRKEGQNVTLSCEQNLNHDAMYWYRQDPGQGLRLIYYSQIVNDFQKGDIAEGYSVSREKKESFPLTVTSAQKNPTAFYLCASSQGLGTEAFFGQGTRLTVV.

This chain links TRBV24-1 with TRBJ1-5, with 7 bases identical to TRBD1. The germline V gene encodes CDR1 KGHDR and CDR2 SFDVKD. The CDR3 covers 17 residues. Trimming at V came to 4 bases and at J to 0 bases, leaving 8 bases not matched to a gene. The CDR3 loop is CATSDTGTDYSNQPQHF. CDR3 in DNA: TGTGCCACCAGTGACACCGGGACAGACTATAGCAATCAGCCCCAGCATTTT.

The chain uses TRBV7-8 and TRBJ2-5; 12 positions match TRBD2. The CDR3 has 19 residues. J gave up 4 bases and V 3 bases, and 15 bases lay outside the gene matches. Germline V lookup: CDR1 SGHVS, CDR2 FQNEAQ. The CDR3 bases are TGTGCCAGCAGCTTCCCGACGGACGGACTAGCGGGACCCCGAGAGACCCAGTACTTC. Translation gives CASSFPTDGLAGPRETQYF.

The chain is built from TRBV7-2 and TRBJ1-2; D perhaps matches TRBD1 (6 bases). V gave up 5 bases and J gave up 5 bases, with 15 bases separating them. CDR3 length: 14 amino acids. CDR1 SGHTA and CDR2 FQGNSA come from the germline V gene. CDR3 bases: TGTGCCAGCAGCCCGGGGACAAGCCTTTATGGCTACACCTTC. Translating it yields CASSPGTSLYGYTF.

The chain recombines TRBV6-5 with TRBJ2-7, with 12 bases that match TRBD1. The CDR3 consists of 16 residues. Germline V lookup: CDR1 MNHEY, CDR2 SVGAGI. J gave up 6 bases and V 0 bases, and 6 bases lay outside the gene matches. The CDR3 is CASSYSGQGAEGEQYF. CDR3 in DNA: TGTGCCAGCAGTTACTCGGGACAGGGGGCTGAGGGCGAGCAGTACTTC.

The rearrangement uses TRBV11-3 and TRBJ1-1, with D possibly TRBD1 on 5 matching bases. The CDR3 has 14 amino acids. The V and J ends lost 5 bases and 1 base respectively, with 11 bases between them. Per germline, CDR1 SGHNT and CDR2 YENEEA. The CDR3 here is CASSHRSGNTEAFF. DNA of the CDR3: TGTGCCAGCAGCCACAGGTCCGGGAACACTGAAGCTTTCTTT.

CDR3 loop: CASSLASEVERTF. The CDR3, as DNA: TGTGCCAGCAGCTTAGCGAGTGAGGTAGAGCGCACCTTC. The chain carries TRBV7-9 and TRBJ1-2; D gene uncertain. Deletions cut 0 bases from V and 13 bases from J, with 15 bases between. Germline loops: CDR1 SEHNR, CDR2 FQNEAQ (reference sequence). The CDR3 sequence is 13 residues long.

This sequence joins TRBV5-6 and TRBJ1-4; TRBD1 matches at 7 bases. CDR1 is SGHDT and CDR2 is YYEEEE in the germline V gene. Unmatched junction bases numbered 5, after V lost 4 bases and J lost 2 bases. The CDR3 contains 15 residues. The CDR3 sequence is CASSVRQGTNEKLFF. Written as DNA, the CDR3 is TGTGCCAGCAGCGTGAGACAGGGCACTAATGAAAAACTGTTTTTT.

This sequence joins TRBV30 and TRBJ1-1; D ambiguous. Germline V gives CDR1 GTSNPN, CDR2 SVGIG (reference sequence). Trimming cost V 2 bases and J 3 bases, with 10 bases left between them. This CDR3 contains 13 residues. CDR3: CAWSPTKDTEAFF. CDR3 nucleotides: TGTGCCTGGAGTCCGACAAAGGACACTGAAGCTTTCTTT.

The chain links TRBV19 to TRBJ2-3, with 11 bases matching TRBD1. This CDR3 comprises 14 residues. V shed 9 bases and J 2 bases; nucleotides not matched to a gene: 4. Germline V gene sequence: CDR1 LNHDA, CDR2 SQIVND (reference sequence). CDR3 in amino acids: CASRDRGSTDTQYF. CDR3 DNA sequence: TGTGCCAGCCGGGACAGGGGGTCCACAGATACGCAGTATTTT. Using reference TRBV19 and TRBJ2-3 for the parts outside the CDR3, the full variable domain is DGGITQSPKYLFRKEGQNVTLSCEQNLNHDAMYWYRQDPGQGLRLIYYSQIVNDFQKGDIAEGYSVSREKKESFPLTVTSAQKNPTAFYLCASRDRGSTDTQYFGPGTRLTVL.

The V and J genes are TRBV19 and TRBJ2-1, with 7 bases that match TRBD2. Germline CDR1 and CDR2: LNHDA and SQIVND (reference sequence). V lost 8 bases to trimming and J lost 5 bases; unmatched junction nucleotides: 12. This CDR3 contains 15 residues. CDR3 protein: CASEGPGTTNNEQFF. CDR3 DNA: TGTGCCAGTGAAGGGCCCGGGACTACTAACAATGAGCAGTTCTTC. The full variable domain, with the rest looked up from reference TRBV19 and TRBJ2-1, is DGGITQSPKYLFRKEGQNVTLSCEQNLNHDAMYWYRQDPGQGLRLIYYSQIVNDFQKGDIAEGYSVSREKKESFPLTVTSAQKNPTAFYLCASEGPGTTNNEQFFGPGTRLTVL.

The chain joins TRBV12-3 or TRBV12-4 to TRBJ1-1; D is ambiguous. The CDR3 runs to 12 residues. V lost 5 bases to trimming and J lost 10 bases, with 14 bases between them. The CDR3 region is CASSTRTWGAFF. The DNA for the CDR3 is TGTGCCAGCAGTACTAGGACCTGGGGAGCTTTCTTT.

The V and J genes are TRBV6-5 and TRBJ1-2; 7 nucleotides match TRBD1. V shed 8 bases, J shed 3 bases, and the junction held 9 bases outside the gene matches. Germline V gene lookup returns CDR1 MNHEY and CDR2 SVGAGI. This CDR3 region has 14 residues. CDR3 residues: CASRIPGQYYGYTF. CDR3 in DNA: TGTGCCAGCCGAATCCCGGGACAGTACTATGGCTACACCTTC.

The chain links TRBV6-5 to TRBJ1-2; 8 nucleotides line up with TRBD1. V lost 6 bases, J lost 2 bases, and 5 bases stayed unmatched. CDR1 and CDR2 (germline): MNHEY, SVGAGI. The CDR3 length is 14 residues. Here the CDR3 reads CASRRNRGNYGYTF. The DNA for the CDR3 is TGTGCCAGCAGGAGAAACAGGGGGAACTATGGCTACACCTTC.

CDR3 sequence (DNA): TGTGCCAGCACGCGGACAGGGAGATCACCCCTCCACTTT. Protein product: CASTRTGRSPLHF. The genes are TRBV25-1 and TRBJ1-6, with TRBD1 matching 8 bases. CDR1 and CDR2 from the germline V gene are MGHDK and SYGVNS. V shed 7 bases, J shed 10 bases, and the junction held 6 bases outside the gene matches. The CDR3 has 13 residues.

The rearrangement uses TRBV9 and TRBJ2-3; TRBD1 aligns across 11 bases. Germline V gene sequence: CDR1 SGDLS, CDR2 YYNGEE. With V trimmed by 4 bases and J by 3 bases, 10 bases remained unmatched. The CDR3 loop spans 17 amino acids. DNA of the CDR3: TGTGCCAGCAGCCCGAAAACCGGGACAGGGGGAACAGATACGCAGTATTTT. Translating gives CASSPKTGTGGTDTQYF.

The chain couples TRBV30 to TRBJ1-5; 7 bases map to TRBD1. The CDR3 extends over 14 amino acids. J gave up 7 bases and V 3 bases, and 9 bases lay outside the gene matches. Germline lookup yields CDR1 GTSNPN and CDR2 SVGIG (reference sequence). CDR3 sequence (DNA): TGTGCCTGGAGCTCAGGGGGGTTAGGGCAGCCCCAGCATTTT. It is translated as CAWSSGGLGQPQHF.

The J gene is TRBJ2-5, the V gene TRBV19, with 9 bases fitting TRBD2. V lost 5 bases to trimming and J lost 7 bases; unmatched junction nucleotides: 14. This CDR3 is 16 amino acids long. The germline CDR1 and CDR2 sequences are LNHDA and SQIVND (reference sequence). The CDR3 coding sequence is TGTGCCAGTAGTGCTACTAGCGGGTTCGCTCTTGGGACCCAGTACTTC. This gives the protein CASSATSGFALGTQYF.

This clone was picked up a small number of times. The rearrangement links TRBV25-1 to TRBJ2-1; tentatively, D is TRBD2 (6 bases). Deletions cut 3 bases from V and 4 bases from J, with 19 bases between. Germline V gene sequence: CDR1 MGHDK, CDR2 SYGVNS. There are 17 residues in the CDR3. CDR3 nucleotide sequence: TGTGCCAGCAGTGAGGGAGTGGGAGGCACTTATTACAATGAGCAGTTCTTC. Translated, it gives CASSEGVGGTYYNEQFF.